The T cell receptor (beta chain) described here comes from a study of Graves' ophthalmopathy and Graves' hyperthyroidism. Study-level findings and limits: A roughly 84% specificity and nearly 90% sensitivity were achieved by a 13-signature model that separated ophthalmopathy from stable hyperthyroidism.

This clonotype was observed a handful of times. As yet, its antigen is unknown. Germline V gene lookup returns CDR1 DFQATT and CDR2 SNEGSKA (reference sequence). V lost 3 bases, J lost 1 base, and 5 bases stayed unmatched. The CDR3 has 16 amino acids. The study amplified TCR beta CDR3 regions using RNA transcripts. First-round RT-PCR employed HTBI primers, with a second-round multiplex PCR after it. TCRdb itself ran the multiplex PCR reads through MiXCR, one entry per CDR3 protein. Here the sample spans 400,000 to 450,000 distinct CDR3 sequences, around 20% being singletons. The sequencing input was peripheral blood. The receptor was isolated from a woman aged 18-35 years with stable Graves' hyperthyroidism. The chain recombines TRBV20-1 with TRBJ2-2; 10 nucleotides line up with TRBD2. The CDR3 sequence is CSARQSGRGNTGELFF. As DNA, the CDR3 is TGCAGTGCTAGGCAGAGCGGGAGGGGGAACACCGGGGAGCTGTTTTTT.